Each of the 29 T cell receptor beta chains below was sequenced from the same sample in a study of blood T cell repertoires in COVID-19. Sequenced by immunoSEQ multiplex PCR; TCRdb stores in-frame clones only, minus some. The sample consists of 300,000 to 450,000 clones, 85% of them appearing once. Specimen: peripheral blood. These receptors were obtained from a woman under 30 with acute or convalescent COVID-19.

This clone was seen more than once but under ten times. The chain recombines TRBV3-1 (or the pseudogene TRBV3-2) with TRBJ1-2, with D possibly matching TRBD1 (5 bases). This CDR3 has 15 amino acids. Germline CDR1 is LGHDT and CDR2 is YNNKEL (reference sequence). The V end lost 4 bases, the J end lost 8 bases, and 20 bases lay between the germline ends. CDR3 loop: CASSRGQYPGLGYTF. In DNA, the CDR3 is TGTGCCAGCAGCCGAGGACAATACCCAGGGCTCGGCTACACCTTC.

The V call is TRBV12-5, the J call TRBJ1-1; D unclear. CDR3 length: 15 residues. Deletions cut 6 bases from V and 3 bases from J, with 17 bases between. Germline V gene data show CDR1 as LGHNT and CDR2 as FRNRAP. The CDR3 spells CASGLGLSADTEAFF. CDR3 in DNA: TGTGCTAGTGGCCTCGGACTCTCGGCGGACACTGAAGCTTTCTTT.

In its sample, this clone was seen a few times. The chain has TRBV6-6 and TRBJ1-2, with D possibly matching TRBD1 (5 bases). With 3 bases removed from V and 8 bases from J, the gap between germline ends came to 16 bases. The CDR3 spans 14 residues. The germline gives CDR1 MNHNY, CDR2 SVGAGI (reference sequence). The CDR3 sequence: CASSYRAGREGYTF. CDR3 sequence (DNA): TGTGCCAGCAGTTATCGGGCAGGGCGGGAGGGCTACACCTTC.

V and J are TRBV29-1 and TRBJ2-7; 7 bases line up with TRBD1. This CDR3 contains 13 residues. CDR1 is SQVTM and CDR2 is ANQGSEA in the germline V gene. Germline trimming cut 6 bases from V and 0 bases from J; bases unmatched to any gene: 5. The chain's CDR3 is CSVGTASSYEQYF. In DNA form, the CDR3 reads TGCAGCGTAGGGACAGCCAGCTCCTACGAGCAGTACTTC.

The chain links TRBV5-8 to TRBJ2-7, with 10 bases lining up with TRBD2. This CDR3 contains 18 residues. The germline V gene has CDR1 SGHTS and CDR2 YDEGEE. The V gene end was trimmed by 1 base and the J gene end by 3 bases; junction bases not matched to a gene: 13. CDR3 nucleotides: TGTGCCAGCAGCTTGAGGTACGCTCTAGCGGGGGAGGACTACGAGCAGTACTTC. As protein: CASSLRYALAGEDYEQYF.

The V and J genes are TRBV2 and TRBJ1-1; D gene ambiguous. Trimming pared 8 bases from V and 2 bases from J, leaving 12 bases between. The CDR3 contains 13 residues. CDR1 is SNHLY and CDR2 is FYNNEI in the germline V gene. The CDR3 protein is CASSTGGNTEAFF. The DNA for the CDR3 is TGTGCCAGCTCCACGGGAGGTAACACTGAAGCTTTCTTT.

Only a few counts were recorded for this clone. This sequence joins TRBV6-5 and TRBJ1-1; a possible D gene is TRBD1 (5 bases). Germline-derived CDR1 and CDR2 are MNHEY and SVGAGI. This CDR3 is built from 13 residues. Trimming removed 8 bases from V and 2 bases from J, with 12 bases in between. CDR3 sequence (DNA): TGTGCCAGCGCGTTGACAGAAAACACTGAAGCTTTCTTT. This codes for CASALTENTEAFF.

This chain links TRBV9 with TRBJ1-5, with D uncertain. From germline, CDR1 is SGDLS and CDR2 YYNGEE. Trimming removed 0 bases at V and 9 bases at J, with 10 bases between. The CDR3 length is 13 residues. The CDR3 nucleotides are TGTGCCAGCAGCGTAGGCGGTTCTTGGCCCCAGCATTTT. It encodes CASSVGGSWPQHF. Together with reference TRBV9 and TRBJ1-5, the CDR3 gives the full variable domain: DSGVTQTPKHLITATGQRVTLRCSPRSGDLSVYWYQQSLDQGLQFLIQYYNGEERAKGNILERFSAQQFPDLHSELNLSSLELGDSALYFCASSVGGSWPQHFGDGTRLSIL.

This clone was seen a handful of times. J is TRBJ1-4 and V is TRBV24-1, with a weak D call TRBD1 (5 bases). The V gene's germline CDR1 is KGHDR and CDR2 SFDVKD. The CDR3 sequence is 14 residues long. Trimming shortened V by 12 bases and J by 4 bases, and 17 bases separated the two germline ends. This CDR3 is CAPTRSGHNEKLFF. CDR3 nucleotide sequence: TGTGCCCCTACCAGATCCGGACATAATGAAAAACTGTTTTTT.

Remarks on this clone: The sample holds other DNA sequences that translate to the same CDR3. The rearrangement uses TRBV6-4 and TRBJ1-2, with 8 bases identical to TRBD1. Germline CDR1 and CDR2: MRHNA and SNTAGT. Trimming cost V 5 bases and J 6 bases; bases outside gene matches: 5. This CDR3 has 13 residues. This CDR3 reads CASSRTGIDGYTF. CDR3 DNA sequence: TGTGCCAGCAGTAGGACAGGGATAGATGGCTACACCTTC.

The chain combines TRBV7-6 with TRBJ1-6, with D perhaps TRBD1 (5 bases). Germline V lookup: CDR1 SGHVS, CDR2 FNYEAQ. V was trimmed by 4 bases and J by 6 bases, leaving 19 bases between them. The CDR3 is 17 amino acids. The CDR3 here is CASSSRPREGVNSPLHF. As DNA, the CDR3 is TGTGCCAGCAGCTCCAGACCTCGTGAAGGGGTTAATTCACCCCTCCACTTT.

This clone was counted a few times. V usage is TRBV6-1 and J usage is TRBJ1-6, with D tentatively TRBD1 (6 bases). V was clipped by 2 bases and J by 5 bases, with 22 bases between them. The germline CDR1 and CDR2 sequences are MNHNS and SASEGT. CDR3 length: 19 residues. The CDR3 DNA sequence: TGTGCCAGCAGTGAAAGGGGCTGGTCAGGGGTAATTGATAATTCACCCCTCCACTTT. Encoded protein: CASSERGWSGVIDNSPLHF.

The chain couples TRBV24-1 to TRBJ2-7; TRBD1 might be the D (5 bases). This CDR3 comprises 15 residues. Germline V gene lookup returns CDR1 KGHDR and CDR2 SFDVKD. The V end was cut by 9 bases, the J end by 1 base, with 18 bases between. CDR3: CATGRKGPISYEQYF. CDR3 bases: TGTGCCACCGGGCGAAAGGGGCCAATTTCCTACGAGCAGTACTTC.

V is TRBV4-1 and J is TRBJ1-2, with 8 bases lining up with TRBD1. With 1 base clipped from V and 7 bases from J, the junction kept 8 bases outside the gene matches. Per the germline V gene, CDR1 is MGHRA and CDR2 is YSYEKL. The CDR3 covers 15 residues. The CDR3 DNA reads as TGCGCCAGCAGCCAAGGGCTCCAGGGGGCGTCTGGCTACACCTTC. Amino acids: CASSQGLQGASGYTF.

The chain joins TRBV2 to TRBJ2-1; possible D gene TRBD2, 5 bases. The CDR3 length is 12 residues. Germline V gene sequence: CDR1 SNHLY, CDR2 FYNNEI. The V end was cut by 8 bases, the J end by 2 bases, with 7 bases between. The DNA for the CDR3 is TGTGCCAGCGCTAGCCCCTACAATGAGCAGTTCTTC. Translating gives CASASPYNEQFF.

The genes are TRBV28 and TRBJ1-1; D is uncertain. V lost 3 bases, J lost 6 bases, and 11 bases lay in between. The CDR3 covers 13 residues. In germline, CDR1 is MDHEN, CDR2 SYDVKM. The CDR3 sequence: CASSFLLVAEAFF. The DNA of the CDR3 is TGTGCCAGCAGTTTTCTATTGGTGGCTGAAGCTTTCTTT. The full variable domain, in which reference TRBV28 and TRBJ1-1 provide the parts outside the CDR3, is DVKVTQSSRYLVKRTGEKVFLECVQDMDHENMFWYRQDPGLGLRLIYFSYDVKMKEKGDIPEGYSVSREKKERFSLILESASTNQTSMYLCASSFLLVAEAFFGQGTRLTVV.

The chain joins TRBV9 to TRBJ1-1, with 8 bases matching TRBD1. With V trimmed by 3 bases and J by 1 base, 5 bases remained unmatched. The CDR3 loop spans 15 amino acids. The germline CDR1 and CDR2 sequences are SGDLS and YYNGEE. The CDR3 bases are TGTGCCAGCAGCGCGTCAGGGGGCCCGAACACTGAAGCTTTCTTT. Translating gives CASSASGGPNTEAFF.

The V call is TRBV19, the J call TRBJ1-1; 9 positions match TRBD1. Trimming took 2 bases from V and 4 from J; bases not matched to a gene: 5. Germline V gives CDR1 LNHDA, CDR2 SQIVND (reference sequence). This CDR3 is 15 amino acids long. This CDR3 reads CASSIRQGVSTEAFF. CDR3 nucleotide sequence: TGTGCCAGTAGTATAAGACAGGGGGTCTCCACTGAAGCTTTCTTT.

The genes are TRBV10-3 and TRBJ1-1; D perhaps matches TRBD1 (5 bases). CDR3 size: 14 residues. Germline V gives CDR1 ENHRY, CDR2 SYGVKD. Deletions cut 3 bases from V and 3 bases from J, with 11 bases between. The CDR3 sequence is CAISDRVGDTEAFF. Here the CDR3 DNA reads TGTGCCATCAGTGACAGGGTAGGCGACACTGAAGCTTTCTTT.

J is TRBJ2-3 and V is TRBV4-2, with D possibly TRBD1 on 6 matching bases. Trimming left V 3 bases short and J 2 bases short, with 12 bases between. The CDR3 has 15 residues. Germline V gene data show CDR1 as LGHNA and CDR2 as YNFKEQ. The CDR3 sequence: CASSQDGQLTDTQYF. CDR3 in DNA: TGTGCCAGCAGCCAGGATGGACAGCTCACAGATACGCAGTATTTT.

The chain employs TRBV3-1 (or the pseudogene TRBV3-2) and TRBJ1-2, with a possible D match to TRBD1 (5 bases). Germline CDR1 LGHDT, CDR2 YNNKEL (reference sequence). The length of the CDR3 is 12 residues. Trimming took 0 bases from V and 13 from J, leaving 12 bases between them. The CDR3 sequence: CASSQEWGVVTF. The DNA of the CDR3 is TGTGCCAGCAGCCAAGAATGGGGGGTAGTCACCTTC.

This CDR3 reads CASSATGETQYF. The CDR3 DNA reads as TGTGCCAGCAGTGCTACGGGAGAGACCCAGTACTTC. The V call is TRBV2, the J call TRBJ2-5; D is unresolved. V was pared by 4 bases and J by 4 bases, with 7 bases between. This CDR3 comprises 12 residues. Looked up from germline, CDR1 is SNHLY and CDR2 is FYNNEI.

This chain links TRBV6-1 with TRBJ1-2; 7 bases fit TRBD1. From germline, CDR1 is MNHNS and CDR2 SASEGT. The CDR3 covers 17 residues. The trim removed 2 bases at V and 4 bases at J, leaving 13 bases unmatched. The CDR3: CASSEPSGQITFYGYTF. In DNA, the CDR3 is TGTGCCAGCAGTGAACCATCGGGACAGATTACGTTCTATGGCTACACCTTC.

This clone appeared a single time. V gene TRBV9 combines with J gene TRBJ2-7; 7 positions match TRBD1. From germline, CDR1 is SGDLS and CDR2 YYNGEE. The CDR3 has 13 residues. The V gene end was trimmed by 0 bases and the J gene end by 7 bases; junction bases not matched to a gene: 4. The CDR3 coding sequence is TGTGCCAGCAGCGTAGAGGGACAGCGAGAGCAGTACTTC. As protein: CASSVEGQREQYF.

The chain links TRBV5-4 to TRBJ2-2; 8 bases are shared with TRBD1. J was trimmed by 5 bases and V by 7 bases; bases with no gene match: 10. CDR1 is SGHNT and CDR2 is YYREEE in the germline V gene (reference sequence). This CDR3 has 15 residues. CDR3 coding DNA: TGTGCCAGCTGGACCGACAGGGGAAGAACCGGGGAGCTGTTTTTT. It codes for CASWTDRGRTGELFF. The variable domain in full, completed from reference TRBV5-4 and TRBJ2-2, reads ETGVTQSPTHLIKTRGQQVTLRCSSQSGHNTVSWYQQALGQGPQFIFQYYREEENGRGNFPPRFSGLQFPNYSSELNVNALELDDSALYLCASWTDRGRTGELFFGEGSRLTVL.

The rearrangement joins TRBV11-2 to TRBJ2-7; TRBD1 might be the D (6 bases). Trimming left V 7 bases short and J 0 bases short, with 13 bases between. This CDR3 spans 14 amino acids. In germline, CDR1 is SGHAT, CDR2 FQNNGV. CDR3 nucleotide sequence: TGTGCCAGCACCCAGAGGGGGACCTCCTACGAGCAGTACTTC. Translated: CASTQRGTSYEQYF.

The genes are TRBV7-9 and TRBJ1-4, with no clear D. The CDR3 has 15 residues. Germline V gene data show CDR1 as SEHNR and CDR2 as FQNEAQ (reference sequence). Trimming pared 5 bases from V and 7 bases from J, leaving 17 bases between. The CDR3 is CASSLGQGSGEKLFF. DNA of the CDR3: TGTGCCAGCAGCCTGGGCCAAGGGAGTGGTGAAAAACTGTTTTTT.

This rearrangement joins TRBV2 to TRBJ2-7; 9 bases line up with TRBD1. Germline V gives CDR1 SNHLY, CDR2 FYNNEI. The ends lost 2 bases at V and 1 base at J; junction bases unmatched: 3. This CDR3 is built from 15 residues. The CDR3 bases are TGTGCCAGCAGTGAATCGGGACAGGGATCCTACGAGCAGTACTTC. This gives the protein CASSESGQGSYEQYF.

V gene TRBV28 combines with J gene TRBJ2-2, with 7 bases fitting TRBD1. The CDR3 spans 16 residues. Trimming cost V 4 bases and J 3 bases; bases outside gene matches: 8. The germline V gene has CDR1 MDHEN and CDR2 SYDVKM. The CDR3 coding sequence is TGTGCCAGCAGTTCCGAGACAGGGTTGGACACCGGGGAGCTGTTTTTT. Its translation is CASSSETGLDTGELFF.